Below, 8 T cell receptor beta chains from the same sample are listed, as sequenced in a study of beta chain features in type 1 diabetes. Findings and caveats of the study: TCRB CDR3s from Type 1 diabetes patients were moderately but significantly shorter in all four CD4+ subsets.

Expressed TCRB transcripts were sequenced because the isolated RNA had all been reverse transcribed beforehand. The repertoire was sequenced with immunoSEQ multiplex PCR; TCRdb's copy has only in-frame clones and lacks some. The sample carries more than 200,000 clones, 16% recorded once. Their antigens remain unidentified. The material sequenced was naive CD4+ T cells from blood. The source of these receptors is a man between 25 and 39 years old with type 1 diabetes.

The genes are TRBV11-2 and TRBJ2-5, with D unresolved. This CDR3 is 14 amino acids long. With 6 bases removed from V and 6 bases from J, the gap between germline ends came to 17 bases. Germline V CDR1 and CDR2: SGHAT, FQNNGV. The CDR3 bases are TGTGCCAGCAGACCCGTTCCATTGGGGAAGACCCAGTACTTC. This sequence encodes CASRPVPLGKTQYF.

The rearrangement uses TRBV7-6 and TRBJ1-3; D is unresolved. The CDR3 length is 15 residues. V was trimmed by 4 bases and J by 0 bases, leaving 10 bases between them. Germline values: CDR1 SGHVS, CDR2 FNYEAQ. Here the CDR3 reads CASSSGPNSGNTIYF. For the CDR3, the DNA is TGTGCCAGCAGCTCTGGTCCCAACTCTGGAAACACCATATATTTT.

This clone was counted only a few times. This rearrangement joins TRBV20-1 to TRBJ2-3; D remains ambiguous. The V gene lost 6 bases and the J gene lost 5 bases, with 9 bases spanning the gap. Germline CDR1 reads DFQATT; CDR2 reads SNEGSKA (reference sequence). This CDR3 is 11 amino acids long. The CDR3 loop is CSAQIRDTQYF. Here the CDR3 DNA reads TGCAGTGCGCAAATTAGAGATACGCAGTATTTT.

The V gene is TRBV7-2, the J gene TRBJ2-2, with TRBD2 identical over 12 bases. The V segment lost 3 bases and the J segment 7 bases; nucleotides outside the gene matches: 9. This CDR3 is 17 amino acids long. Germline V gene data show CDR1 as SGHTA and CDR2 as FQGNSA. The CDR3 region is CASSLIASGRAGGELFF. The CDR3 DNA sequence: TGTGCCAGCAGCTTGATAGCTAGCGGGAGGGCCGGCGGGGAGCTGTTTTTT.

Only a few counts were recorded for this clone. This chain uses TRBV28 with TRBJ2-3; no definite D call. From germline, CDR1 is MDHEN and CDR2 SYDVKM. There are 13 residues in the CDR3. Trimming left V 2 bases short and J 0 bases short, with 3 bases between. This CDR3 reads CASSLLSTDTQYF. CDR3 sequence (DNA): TGTGCCAGCAGTTTACTTAGCACAGATACGCAGTATTTT. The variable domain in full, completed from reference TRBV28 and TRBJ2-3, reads DVKVTQSSRYLVKRTGEKVFLECVQDMDHENMFWYRQDPGLGLRLIYFSYDVKMKEKGDIPEGYSVSREKKERFSLILESASTNQTSMYLCASSLLSTDTQYFGPGTRLTVL.

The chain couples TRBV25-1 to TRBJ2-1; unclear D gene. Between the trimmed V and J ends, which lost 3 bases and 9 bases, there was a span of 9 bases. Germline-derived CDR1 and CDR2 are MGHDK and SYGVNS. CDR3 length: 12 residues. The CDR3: CASSELEVEQFF. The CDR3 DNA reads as TGTGCCAGCAGTGAGCTAGAAGTTGAGCAGTTCTTC.

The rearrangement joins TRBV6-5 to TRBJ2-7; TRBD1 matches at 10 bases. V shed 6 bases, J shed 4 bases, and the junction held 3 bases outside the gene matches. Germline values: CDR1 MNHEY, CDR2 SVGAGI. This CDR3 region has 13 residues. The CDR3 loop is CASRDRGNYEQYF. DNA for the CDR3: TGTGCCAGCAGGGACAGGGGGAATTACGAGCAGTACTTC.

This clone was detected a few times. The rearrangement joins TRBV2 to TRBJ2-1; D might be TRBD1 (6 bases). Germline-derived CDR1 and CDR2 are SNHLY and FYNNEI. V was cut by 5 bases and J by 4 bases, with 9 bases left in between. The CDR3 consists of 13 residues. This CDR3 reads CASSRDRYNEQFF. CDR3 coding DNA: TGTGCCAGCAGTAGAGACAGGTACAATGAGCAGTTCTTC. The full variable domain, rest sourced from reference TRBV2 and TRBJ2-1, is EPEVTQTPSHQVTQMGQEVILRCVPISNHLYFYWYRQILGQKVEFLVSFYNNEISEKSEIFDDQFSVERPDGSNFTLKIRSTKLEDSAMYFCASSRDRYNEQFFGPGTRLTVL.